A single sample gave rise to the 18 T cell receptor beta chains below, sequenced in a study of cytomegalovirus exposure and HLA in healthy donors. TCRdb's table, derived via immunoSEQ multiplex PCR, lists solely in-frame clones and lacks some. The table has tens of thousands of clones, 96% seen once. Input material: PBMCs. The receptors shown here come from a woman in her late teens or twenties in good health and CMV-seropositive.

The chain uses TRBV19 and TRBJ2-3; D perhaps matches TRBD1 (5 bases). V lost 5 bases to trimming and J lost 0 bases, with 15 bases between them. The V gene's germline CDR1 is LNHDA and CDR2 SQIVND (reference sequence). The CDR3 is 16 amino acids. The CDR3 DNA reads as TGTGCCAGTAGTCCCGAAGGGGCTCCTAGCACAGATACGCAGTATTTT. It codes for CASSPEGAPSTDTQYF.

This rearrangement joins TRBV5-1 to TRBJ1-5, with D perhaps TRBD1 (5 bases). The CDR3 loop spans 14 amino acids. Germline assignment: CDR1 SGHRS and CDR2 YFSETQ. Deletions cut 0 bases from V and 6 bases from J, with 10 bases between. The chain's CDR3 is CASSLAGGSQPQHF. The CDR3 nucleotides are TGCGCCAGCAGCTTGGCCGGGGGAAGTCAGCCCCAGCATTTT.

This clone was seen once. The chain uses TRBV10-3 and TRBJ2-2, with 14 nucleotides matching TRBD2. V lost 11 bases and J lost 7; bases outside the gene matches: 12. CDR1 and CDR2 from the germline V gene are ENHRY and SYGVKD. This CDR3 is built from 16 residues. This CDR3 reads CAARGLAGVGVGELFF. CDR3 sequence (DNA): TGTGCCGCACGGGGACTAGCGGGAGTCGGCGTCGGGGAGCTGTTTTTT.

The rearrangement links TRBV7-2 to TRBJ2-1, with 8 positions matching TRBD2. The CDR3 runs to 13 residues. V dropped 8 bases and J dropped 2; count of bases not matched to a gene: 2. Germline values: CDR1 SGHTA, CDR2 FQGNSA. The CDR3 protein is CASGAGAYNEQFF. As DNA, the CDR3 is TGTGCCAGCGGAGCGGGAGCCTACAATGAGCAGTTCTTC. Together with reference TRBV7-2 and TRBJ2-1, the CDR3 gives the full variable domain: GAGVSQSPSNKVTEKGKDVELRCDPISGHTALYWYRQSLGQGLEFLIYFQGNSAPDKSGLPSDRFSAERTGGSVSTLTIQRTQQEDSAVYLCASGAGAYNEQFFGPGTRLTVL.

The chain employs TRBV5-1 and TRBJ2-1; D is possibly TRBD2 (6 bases). CDR3 length equals 16 residues. Germline CDR1 and CDR2: SGHRS and YFSETQ. Trimming took off 0 bases at V and 1 base at J, with 11 bases between the two ends. The CDR3 coding sequence is TGCGCCAGCAGCTTGGGGGGGAGGAATTCCTACAATGAGCAGTTCTTC. Its translation is CASSLGGRNSYNEQFF. Full variable domain (outside the CDR3, taken from reference TRBV5-1 and TRBJ2-1): KAGVTQTPRYLIKTRGQQVTLSCSPISGHRSVSWYQQTPGQGLQFLFEYFSETQRNKGNFPGRFSGRQFSNSRSEMNVSTLELGDSALYLCASSLGGRNSYNEQFFGPGTRLTVL.

The chain has TRBV9 and TRBJ2-1; 7 bases align to TRBD2. Germline CDR1 SGDLS, CDR2 YYNGEE. V shed 4 bases, J shed 0 bases, and the junction held 7 bases outside the gene matches. The CDR3 runs 16 residues. This CDR3 reads CASSPRGRGSYNEQFF. The CDR3 DNA is TGTGCCAGCAGCCCCAGAGGGAGGGGCTCCTACAATGAGCAGTTCTTC.

The genes are TRBV7-3 and TRBJ2-5, with D possibly being TRBD1 (6 bases). Trimming left V 5 bases short and J 2 bases short, with 9 bases between. The CDR3 has 13 residues. Germline V gene data show CDR1 as SGHTA and CDR2 as FQGTGA. The CDR3 coding sequence is TGTGCCAGCAGCCCAGGGGTACAAGAGACCCAGTACTTC. Translation: CASSPGVQETQYF.

This clone turned up a few times. This sample also contains other DNA sequences that code for the same CDR3. The rearrangement joins TRBV5-1 to TRBJ1-1, with no clear D. Per germline, CDR1 SGHRS and CDR2 YFSETQ. The CDR3 loop spans 14 amino acids. The ends were cut back, 0 bases at V and 0 bases at J, with 6 bases in the middle. CDR3 coding DNA: TGCGCCAGCAGCTTGGGGACTTTGAACACTGAAGCTTTCTTT. Translation: CASSLGTLNTEAFF.

The J gene is TRBJ2-1, the V gene TRBV7-8, with 13 nucleotides matching TRBD2. This CDR3 contains 20 residues. CDR1 is SGHVS, CDR2 FQNEAQ, per germline. V shed 5 bases and J 9 bases; nucleotides not matched to a gene: 22. In nucleotides, the CDR3 is TGTGCCAGCAGCCTACCGGTAGGGACTAGCGGGATTAGACCTTTTGGTGAGCAGTTCTTC. It is translated as CASSLPVGTSGIRPFGEQFF.

The chain is built from TRBV13 and TRBJ2-1; D is perhaps TRBD1 (7 bases). Trimming shortened V by 5 bases and J by 1 base, and 18 bases separated the two germline ends. Looked up from germline, CDR1 is PRHDT and CDR2 is FYEKMQ (reference sequence). The CDR3 is 17 amino acids. The CDR3 sequence is CASSQPLRGASYNEQFF. The CDR3 DNA reads TGTGCCAGCAGCCAACCCCTCAGGGGGGCATCCTACAATGAGCAGTTCTTC.

This chain joins TRBV29-1 and TRBJ2-1; weak D call: TRBD1 (6 bases). Germline lookup yields CDR1 SQVTM and CDR2 ANQGSEA. There are 14 residues in the CDR3. Trimming stripped 6 bases from V and 6 bases from J, with 18 bases between. The CDR3 loop reads CSVAGTMGSNEQFF. The CDR3 DNA reads as TGCAGCGTAGCCGGGACAATGGGTTCCAATGAGCAGTTCTTC.

V is TRBV4-2 and J is TRBJ2-3; TRBD2 aligns across 13 bases. V was clipped by 4 bases and J by 3 bases; unmatched bases: 7. This CDR3 has 17 residues. The germline V gene encodes CDR1 LGHNA and CDR2 YNFKEQ. The CDR3 coding sequence is TGTGCCAGCAGCCCCTCGGAGGGACTAGCGGGAACAGATACGCAGTATTTT. Protein sequence: CASSPSEGLAGTDTQYF.

This CDR3 reads CASFSGRYEQYF. CDR3 coding DNA: TGTGCCAGTTTTAGCGGGAGATATGAGCAGTACTTC. The chain is built from TRBV2 and TRBJ2-7, with TRBD2 matching 9 bases. J was trimmed by 7 bases and V by 9 bases; bases with no gene match: 7. CDR1 and CDR2 (germline): SNHLY, FYNNEI. The CDR3 runs to 12 residues.

CDR3 in amino acids: CASSQDRVNEKLFF. CDR3 in DNA: TGCGCCAGCAGCCAGGACAGGGTCAATGAAAAACTGTTTTTT. The V and J genes are TRBV4-3 and TRBJ1-4, with TRBD1 matching over 8 bases. CDR3 length: 14 residues. The germline gives CDR1 LGHNA, CDR2 YSLEER. The J segment lost 5 bases and the V segment lost 3 bases, leaving 2 bases of the junction unmatched.

The V and J genes are TRBV5-1 and TRBJ2-1; TRBD1 agrees at 7 bases. The V and J ends lost 5 bases and 4 bases, in that order; junction bases with no gene match: 9. Germline CDR1 SGHRS, CDR2 YFSETQ. The CDR3 contains 15 residues. The CDR3 region has the DNA TGCGCCAGCAGTCAAGGGGGACAGTGGTACAATGAGCAGTTCTTC. Its translation is CASSQGGQWYNEQFF. The whole variable domain, filled in from reference TRBV5-1 and TRBJ2-1, reads KAGVTQTPRYLIKTRGQQVTLSCSPISGHRSVSWYQQTPGQGLQFLFEYFSETQRNKGNFPGRFSGRQFSNSRSEMNVSTLELGDSALYLCASSQGGQWYNEQFFGPGTRLTVL.

The chain carries TRBV19 and TRBJ2-7; 8 nucleotides align to TRBD1. CDR3 length: 13 residues. V lost 5 bases to trimming and J lost 4 bases; unmatched junction nucleotides: 4. Germline V CDR1 and CDR2: LNHDA, SQIVND (reference sequence). CDR3: CASSRTGGYEQYF. Here the CDR3 DNA reads TGTGCCAGTAGTCGTACAGGGGGATACGAGCAGTACTTC.

This rearrangement joins TRBV4-1 to TRBJ1-1; 8 bases are shared with TRBD1. The V gene's germline CDR1 is MGHRA and CDR2 YSYEKL. The trim removed 2 bases at V and 1 base at J, leaving 12 bases unmatched. This CDR3 is 18 amino acids long. DNA for the CDR3: TGCGCCAGCAGCCAATTTGGGACAGGCGACCTTCGGAACACTGAAGCTTTCTTT. It yields the protein CASSQFGTGDLRNTEAFF.

The rearrangement joins TRBV5-1 to TRBJ2-3; 8 bases match TRBD2. CDR1 and CDR2 from the germline V gene are SGHRS and YFSETQ. Germline trimming cut 6 bases from V and 4 bases from J; bases unmatched to any gene: 10. The CDR3 is made up of 15 amino acids. CDR3 coding DNA: TGCGCCAGCATGATAGGCGGGAGGTGGGCAGATACGCAGTATTTT. Translation: CASMIGGRWADTQYF.